One and the same sample provided the 5 T cell receptor beta chains below, sequenced in a study of shared clonotypes between healthy human individuals. Clones were sequenced by immunoSEQ multiplex PCR, and TCRdb holds only the in-frame ones, with some missing. The data show hundreds of thousands of clones, roughly four fifths seen once. Material: PBMCs. The origin of the receptors is a woman in her 40s in good health. Some clones in this sample may be carry-over from other donors' samples.

The chain carries TRBV28 and TRBJ2-5; D may correspond to TRBD1 or TRBD2 (6 bases each). Between the trimmed V and J ends, which lost 11 bases and 5 bases, there was a span of 18 bases. The germline gives CDR1 MDHEN, CDR2 SYDVKM. This CDR3 spans 13 amino acids. CDR3 sequence reads: CACLGGARETQYF. In DNA form, the CDR3 reads TGTGCCTGTCTGGGGGGCGCCCGGGAGACCCAGTACTTC. The variable domain in full, completed from reference TRBV28 and TRBJ2-5, reads DVKVTQSSRYLVKRTGEKVFLECVQDMDHENMFWYRQDPGLGLRLIYFSYDVKMKEKGDIPEGYSVSREKKERFSLILESASTNQTSMYLCACLGGARETQYFGPGTRLLVL.

The rearrangement links TRBV29-1 to TRBJ2-3; 12 nucleotides align to TRBD2. Germline V gene lookup returns CDR1 SQVTM and CDR2 ANQGSEA. After removal of 0 bases from V and 1 base from J, the junction contained 5 bases not matched to a gene. The CDR3 extends over 17 amino acids. The CDR3 here is CSVEDPLAGGGTDTQYF. The DNA for the CDR3 is TGCAGCGTTGAAGACCCCCTAGCGGGAGGGGGCACAGATACGCAGTATTTT.

The chain combines TRBV27 with TRBJ2-5; D gene uncertain. CDR3 length equals 12 residues. Trimming removed 3 bases from V and 4 bases from J, with 6 bases in between. Germline-derived CDR1 and CDR2 are MNHEY and SMNVEV (reference sequence). CDR3 sequence: CASSFKGETQYF. In DNA form, the CDR3 reads TGTGCCAGCAGTTTTAAGGGAGAGACCCAGTACTTC.

In regard to this clone: Distinct nucleotide sequences in the sample also encode this CDR3. The V gene is TRBV19, the J gene TRBJ1-1; 8 positions agree with TRBD1. Per the germline V gene, CDR1 is LNHDA and CDR2 is SQIVND (reference sequence). CDR3 length: 14 amino acids. The V segment lost 3 bases and the J segment 5 bases; nucleotides outside the gene matches: 5. In DNA form, the CDR3 reads TGTGCCAGTAGTATCAATACAGGGGGGACTGAAGCTTTCTTT. Its translation: CASSINTGGTEAFF.

The chain uses TRBV11-1 and TRBJ2-5; tentative D call: TRBD1 (6 bases). The CDR3 is 13 amino acids. V was shortened by 5 bases and J by 4 bases, with 11 bases between the two germline ends. Germline assignment: CDR1 SGHAT and CDR2 FQDESV (reference sequence). DNA for the CDR3: TGTGCCAGCAGCCTAGGACAGTTAGAGACCCAGTACTTC. Its translation: CASSLGQLETQYF.